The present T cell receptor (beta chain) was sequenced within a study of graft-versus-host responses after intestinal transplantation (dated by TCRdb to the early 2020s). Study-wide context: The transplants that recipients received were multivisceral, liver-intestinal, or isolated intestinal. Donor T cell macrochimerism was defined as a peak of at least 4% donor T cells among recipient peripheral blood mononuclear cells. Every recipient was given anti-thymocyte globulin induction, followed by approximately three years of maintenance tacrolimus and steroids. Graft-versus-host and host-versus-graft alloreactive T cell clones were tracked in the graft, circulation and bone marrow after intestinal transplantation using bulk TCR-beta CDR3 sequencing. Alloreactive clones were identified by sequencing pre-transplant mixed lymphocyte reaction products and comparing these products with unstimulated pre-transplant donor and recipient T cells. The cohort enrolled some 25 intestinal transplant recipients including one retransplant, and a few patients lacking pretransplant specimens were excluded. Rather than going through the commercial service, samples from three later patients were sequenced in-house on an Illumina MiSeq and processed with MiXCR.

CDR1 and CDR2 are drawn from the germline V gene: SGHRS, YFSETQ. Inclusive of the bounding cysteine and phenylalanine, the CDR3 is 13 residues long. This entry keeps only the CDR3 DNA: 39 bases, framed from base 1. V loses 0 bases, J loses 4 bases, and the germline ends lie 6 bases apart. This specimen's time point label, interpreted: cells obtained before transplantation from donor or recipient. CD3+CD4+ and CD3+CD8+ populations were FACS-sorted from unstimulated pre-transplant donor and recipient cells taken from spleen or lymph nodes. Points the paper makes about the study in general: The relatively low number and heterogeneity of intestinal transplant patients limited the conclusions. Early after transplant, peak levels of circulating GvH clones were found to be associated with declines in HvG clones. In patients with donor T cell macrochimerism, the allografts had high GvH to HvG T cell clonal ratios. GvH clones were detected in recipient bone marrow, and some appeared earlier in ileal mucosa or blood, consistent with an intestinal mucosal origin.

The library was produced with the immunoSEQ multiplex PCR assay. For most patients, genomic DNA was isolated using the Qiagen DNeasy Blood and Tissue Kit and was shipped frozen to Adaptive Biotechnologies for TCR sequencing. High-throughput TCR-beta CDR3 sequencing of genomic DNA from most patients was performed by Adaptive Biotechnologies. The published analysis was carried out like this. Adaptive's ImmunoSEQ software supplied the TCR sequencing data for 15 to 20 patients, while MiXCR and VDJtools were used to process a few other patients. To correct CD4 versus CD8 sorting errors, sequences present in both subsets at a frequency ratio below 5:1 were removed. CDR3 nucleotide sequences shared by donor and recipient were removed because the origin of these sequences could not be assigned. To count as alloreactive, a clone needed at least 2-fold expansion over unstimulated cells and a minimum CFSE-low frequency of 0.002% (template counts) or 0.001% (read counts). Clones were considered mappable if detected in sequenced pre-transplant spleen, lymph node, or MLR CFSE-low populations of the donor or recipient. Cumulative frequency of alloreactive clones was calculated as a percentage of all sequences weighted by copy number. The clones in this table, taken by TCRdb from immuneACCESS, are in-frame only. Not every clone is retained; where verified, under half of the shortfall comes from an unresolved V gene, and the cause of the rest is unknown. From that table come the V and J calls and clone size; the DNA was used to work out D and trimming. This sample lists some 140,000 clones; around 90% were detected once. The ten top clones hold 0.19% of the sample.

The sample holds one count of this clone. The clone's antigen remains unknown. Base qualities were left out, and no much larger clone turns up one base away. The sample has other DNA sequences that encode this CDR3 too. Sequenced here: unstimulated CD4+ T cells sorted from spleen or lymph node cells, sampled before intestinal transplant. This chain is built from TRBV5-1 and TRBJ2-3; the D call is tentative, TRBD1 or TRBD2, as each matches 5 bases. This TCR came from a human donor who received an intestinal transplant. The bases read TGCGCCAGCAGCTTGGGGGGACCAGATACGCAGTATTTT. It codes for CASSLGGPDTQYF.